This TCR beta chain originates from a study of blood T cell repertoires in COVID-19. Study background: Both acute and convalescent COVID-19 samples were obtained from the United States, Italy and Spain. PBMCs, B-cell-depleted T cells, or T cells provided the cDNA or gDNA that made up the material.

The CDR3 loop spans 15 amino acids. V shed 3 bases and J 2 bases; nucleotides not matched to a gene: 5. CDR1 and CDR2 (germline): KGHSH, LQKENI. In the authors' workflow: Using reference gene primer amplification, nucleated cell counts were estimated. TCRdb keeps only in-frame clones here, not all; method: immunoSEQ multiplex PCR. V and J calls plus clone size are reproduced from that table; the DNA served to infer D and trimming. The data hold some 7,000 clones, with 89% observed a single time. The source material was peripheral blood. This receptor was obtained from a human donor in a cohort sampled during active COVID-19. The donor label of this sample is uncertain. The rearrangement links TRBV18 to TRBJ1-1; 8 bases are a match to TRBD1. For the CDR3, the DNA is TGTGCCAGCTCACCCAAGACAGGGGCCAACACTGAAGCTTTCTTT. It specifies CASSPKTGANTEAFF.